Listed below are T cell receptor beta chains from one sample, sequenced in a study of blood T cell repertoires in COVID-19. Some clones are missing from TCRdb's copy, which holds only in-frame ones; the method was immunoSEQ multiplex PCR. Of some 120,000 clones listed, approximately 84% were seen once; the top ten hold 12%. Material for sequencing was peripheral blood. These receptors all come from a woman in her 30s who had recovered from COVID-19. The CDR3 runs from the conserved cysteine through the conserved F or W.

j_call: TRBJ2-7
v_call: TRBV9
cdr3_aa: CASSATGDLYF

j_call: TRBJ1-1
v_call: TRBV5-1
cdr3_aa: CASSPTPPNTEAFF

j_call: TRBJ2-3
v_call: TRBV13
cdr3_aa: CASSLRRGPTDTQYF

j_call: TRBJ2-5
v_call: TRBV11-2
cdr3_aa: CASSPPGGGQETQYF

j_call: TRBJ2-7
v_call: TRBV5-4
cdr3_aa: CASSSGTSPREQYF

j_call: TRBJ2-1
v_call: TRBV6-5
cdr3_aa: CASSPLYGSYNEQFF

j_call: TRBJ1-2
v_call: TRBV6-5
cdr3_aa: CASSRNPSDSGYTF

j_call: TRBJ1-1
v_call: TRBV7-2
cdr3_aa: CASSPTDRNTEAFF

j_call: TRBJ1-1
v_call: TRBV3-1/TRBV3-2
cdr3_aa: CASSHLGGTEAFF

j_call: TRBJ2-7
v_call: TRBV21-1
cdr3_aa: CASSKAVGDAPYEQYF

j_call: TRBJ2-1
v_call: TRBV9
cdr3_aa: CASSVGSGAYNEQFF

j_call: TRBJ2-3
v_call: TRBV11-2
cdr3_aa: CASSSVRGTSTDTQYF

j_call: TRBJ1-2
v_call: TRBV6-1
cdr3_aa: CASSEARVFGGYTF

j_call: TRBJ2-7
v_call: TRBV13
cdr3_aa: CASSSSGGTYEQYF

j_call: TRBJ1-1
v_call: TRBV6-5
cdr3_aa: CASSTEPRNTEAFF

j_call: TRBJ2-1
v_call: TRBV19
cdr3_aa: CASSISAGGPNEQFF

j_call: TRBJ2-7
v_call: TRBV15
cdr3_aa: CATSRDDGDYEQYF

j_call: TRBJ2-7
v_call: TRBV6-5
cdr3_aa: CASSHSGDRVSSEQYF

j_call: TRBJ2-1
v_call: TRBV19
cdr3_aa: CASSIDYYNEQFF

j_call: TRBJ2-7
v_call: TRBV25-1
cdr3_aa: CASSEAGTGGYEQYF

j_call: TRBJ2-1
v_call: TRBV18
cdr3_aa: CASSPITGHLTYNEQFF

j_call: TRBJ2-7
v_call: TRBV6-5
cdr3_aa: CASGVPSDSSYEQYF

j_call: TRBJ1-2
v_call: TRBV13
cdr3_aa: CASSFHESYGYTF

j_call: TRBJ1-3
v_call: TRBV20-1
cdr3_aa: CSASNRFIGNTIYF

j_call: TRBJ2-3
v_call: TRBV21-1
cdr3_aa: CASSCGTSGKDTQYF

j_call: TRBJ2-2
v_call: TRBV13
cdr3_aa: CASSILTTGTNTGELFF

j_call: TRBJ1-1
v_call: TRBV19
cdr3_aa: CASSMSYSNTEAFF

j_call: TRBJ1-4
v_call: TRBV4-1
cdr3_aa: CASSQLATNEKLFF

j_call: TRBJ2-7
v_call: TRBV10-3
cdr3_aa: CAISDGTRGTDGQYF

j_call: TRBJ2-1
v_call: TRBV19
cdr3_aa: CASSPSSGRGNEQFF

j_call: TRBJ2-7
v_call: TRBV11-2
cdr3_aa: CASSLDSGGSYPYF

j_call: TRBJ2-2
v_call: TRBV6-4
cdr3_aa: CASSPGLAGDNTGELFF

j_call: TRBJ1-6
v_call: TRBV3-1/TRBV3-2
cdr3_aa: CASSHKGGGSSYNSPLHF

j_call: TRBJ1-2
v_call: TRBV6-5
cdr3_aa: CASSYSLQDPVGFTF

j_call: TRBJ1-5
v_call: TRBV6-5
cdr3_aa: CASSYDRTSPQHF

j_call: TRBJ1-4
v_call: TRBV27
cdr3_aa: CASSPPGGTIREKLFF

j_call: TRBJ2-5
v_call: TRBV15
cdr3_aa: CATGGHTPGAQYF

j_call: TRBJ1-1
v_call: TRBV5-6
cdr3_aa: CASRTRQGLRGTEAFF

j_call: TRBJ1-2
v_call: TRBV10-2
cdr3_aa: CASTQTGTMRYGYTF

j_call: TRBJ2-2
v_call: TRBV2
cdr3_aa: CASSGERPTGELFF

j_call: TRBJ2-5
v_call: TRBV5-1
cdr3_aa: CASSLGGTYQETQYF

j_call: TRBJ2-7
v_call: TRBV3-1/TRBV3-2
cdr3_aa: CASSQHPSGGPYEQYF

j_call: TRBJ2-1
v_call: TRBV14
cdr3_aa: CASSQWTSGDNEQFF

j_call: TRBJ1-1
v_call: TRBV10-1
cdr3_aa: CASSEGTGANTEAFF

j_call: TRBJ2-5
v_call: TRBV5-1
cdr3_aa: CASSLVSGKETQYF

j_call: TRBJ2-5
v_call: TRBV28
cdr3_aa: CASSSHLGLAGVRQETQYF